This T cell receptor (beta chain) is from a study of blood T cell repertoires in COVID-19. The V end lost 5 bases, the J end lost 0 bases, and 10 bases lay between the germline ends. The germline gives CDR1 SGHTA, CDR2 FQGNSA. The CDR3 loop spans 14 amino acids. Produced via immunoSEQ multiplex PCR; TCRdb's table is partial and in-frame only. The sample lists 310,000 or so clones, about four fifths occurring once. The TCR was taken from a woman in her forties or fifties with acute or convalescent COVID-19. The chain uses TRBV7-2 and TRBJ1-1; possible D gene TRBD1, 5 bases. The sequenced sample consisted of peripheral blood. CDR3 protein: CASSQAGVNTEAFF. CDR3 nucleotides: TGTGCCAGCAGCCAGGCGGGGGTGAACACTGAAGCTTTCTTT.